This entry lists 21 T cell receptor beta chains sequenced from one sample in a study of response to subunit inactivated influenza vaccine. TCRdb re-derived calls from the RT-PCR reads in MiXCR, one entry per CDR3 protein. The sample lists more than 600,000 distinct CDR3 sequences, less than 20% occurring once. Here the sequenced sample was PBMCs from blood, taken roughly 5 days after vaccination. These receptor sequences come from a man in his fifties or sixties who received an inactivated influenza vaccine.

The rearrangement joins TRBV24-1 to TRBJ2-3; possibly TRBD2 for D (7 bases). Germline V gene lookup returns CDR1 KGHDR and CDR2 SFDVKD. The CDR3 contains 14 residues. V was trimmed by 7 bases and J by 3 bases, leaving 13 bases between them. The chain's CDR3 is CATRGGGLTDTQYF. The CDR3, as DNA: TGTGCCACCAGGGGGGGGGGGCTGACAGATACGCAGTATTTT.

This clonotype appeared a few times. The V and J genes are TRBV12-3 or TRBV12-4 and TRBJ2-5; tentative D call: TRBD1 (6 bases). V was clipped by 6 bases and J by 6 bases, with 20 bases between them. The CDR3 runs to 15 residues. The DNA of the CDR3 is TGTGCCAGCAGCCCCCTCGGGGCAGGGGTAAAGACCCAGTACTTC. Its protein is CASSPLGAGVKTQYF.

V usage is TRBV12-3 or TRBV12-4 and J usage is TRBJ2-3; 10 bases are a match to TRBD2. The J segment lost 2 bases and the V segment lost 0 bases, leaving 5 bases of the junction unmatched. The CDR3 covers 17 residues. The CDR3 nucleotides read TGTGCCAGCAGTTTAGCGCGGACTAGCGGACACACAGATACGCAGTATTTT. Protein sequence: CASSLARTSGHTDTQYF.

The DNA of the CDR3 is TGTGCCAGCAGCCCTCCGGCAAACATCAACTATGGCTACACCTTC. As protein: CASSPPANINYGYTF. The gene calls are TRBV7-9 and TRBJ1-2, with D hard to call. The V end lost 5 bases, the J end lost 2 bases, and 15 bases lay between the germline ends. This CDR3 is 15 amino acids long. Germline loops: CDR1 SEHNR, CDR2 FQNEAQ (reference sequence).

Ten or more counts support this clonotype. V is TRBV4-2 and J is TRBJ2-1; D might be TRBD1 (5 bases). CDR1 LGHNA and CDR2 YNFKEQ come from the germline V gene. The V end lost 0 bases, the J end lost 1 base, and 19 bases lay between the germline ends. CDR3 length: 19 amino acids. The CDR3 loop reads CASSQEAQLATGSYNEQFF. The CDR3, as DNA: TGTGCCAGCAGCCAAGAAGCTCAACTCGCTACAGGTTCCTACAATGAGCAGTTCTTC.

There are a few counts of this clonotype. V usage is TRBV2 and J usage is TRBJ2-1, with 10 positions matching TRBD1. The V segment lost 4 bases and the J segment 7 bases; nucleotides outside the gene matches: 7. This CDR3 is 15 amino acids long. CDR1 is SNHLY, CDR2 FYNNEI, per germline. CDR3: CASSGQPGQGNEQFF. CDR3 DNA sequence: TGTGCCAGCAGTGGCCAGCCGGGACAGGGGAATGAGCAGTTCTTC.

This clonotype was picked up a small number of times. V and J are TRBV7-9 and TRBJ2-5; D may correspond to TRBD1 or TRBD2 (5 bases each). This CDR3 spans 13 amino acids. Germline CDR1 reads SEHNR; CDR2 reads FQNEAQ (reference sequence). The germline V and J ends were trimmed by 5 bases and 9 bases, with 16 bases remaining between them. The CDR3 sequence: CASSPGPVGAQYF. The CDR3 DNA reads TGTGCCAGCAGCCCGGGACCGGTCGGGGCCCAGTACTTC.

V and J are TRBV7-6 and TRBJ2-7; 8 bases are a match to TRBD1. Per germline, CDR1 SGHVS and CDR2 FNYEAQ. This CDR3 comprises 14 residues. V shed 5 bases and J 0 bases; nucleotides not matched to a gene: 3. The CDR3 DNA reads TGTGCCAGCAGCAAGCAGGGGGCCTCCTACGAGCAGTACTTC. Protein sequence: CASSKQGASYEQYF.

CDR3 coding DNA: TGCAGTGCTAGAGCGGACAATGAGCAGTACTTC. Residues: CSARADNEQYF. The chain recombines TRBV20-1 with TRBJ2-1; the D gene is possibly TRBD1 (5 bases). The DNA end is more similar to TRBJ2-7, so the J call may be wrong. CDR1 is DFQATT and CDR2 is SNEGSKA in the germline V gene (reference sequence). CDR3 length: 11 amino acids.

This clonotype was picked up a small number of times. The J gene is TRBJ2-3, the V gene TRBV29-1, with D tentatively TRBD1 or TRBD2 (6 bases each). The CDR3 contains 14 residues. Germline loops: CDR1 SQVTM, CDR2 ANQGSEA. Trimming removed 1 base at V and 6 bases at J, with 14 bases between. CDR3 region: CSVEGRGRPDTQYF. For the CDR3, the DNA is TGCAGCGTTGAAGGTAGGGGGAGGCCGGATACGCAGTATTTT.

J is TRBJ2-7 and V is TRBV20-1, with 9 bases fitting TRBD2. Germline loops: CDR1 DFQATT, CDR2 SNEGSKA (reference sequence). The CDR3 consists of 16 residues. The ends lost 0 bases at V and 0 bases at J; junction bases unmatched: 6. The CDR3 reads CSARDGTSGHSYEQYF. The CDR3 bases are TGCAGTGCTAGAGATGGTACTAGCGGGCACTCCTACGAGCAGTACTTC.

This clonotype was detected only a few times. The chain employs TRBV9 and TRBJ2-5, with D perhaps being TRBD1 or TRBD2 (5 bases each). V gave up 3 bases and J gave up 4 bases, with 10 bases separating them. There are 13 residues in the CDR3. Germline values: CDR1 SGDLS, CDR2 YYNGEE. The CDR3 DNA reads as TGTGCCAGCAGCGACGGGGCTGGAGAGACCCAGTACTTC. Protein: CASSDGAGETQYF.

The chain is built from TRBV20-1 and TRBJ2-3; D is uncertain. V lost 0 bases, J lost 0 bases, and 13 bases lay in between. CDR1 DFQATT and CDR2 SNEGSKA come from the germline V gene (reference sequence). This CDR3 comprises 16 residues. CDR3 nucleotide sequence: TGCAGTGCTAGAGAAAGTCGATTTTCTAGCACAGATACGCAGTATTTT. Amino acids: CSARESRFSSTDTQYF.

This clonotype appeared a few times. The chain joins TRBV20-1 to TRBJ1-1; D call uncertain. Between the trimmed V and J ends, which lost 0 bases and 4 bases, there was a span of 9 bases. Germline V CDR1 and CDR2: DFQATT, SNEGSKA (reference sequence). The CDR3 runs to 13 residues. The CDR3 nucleotides read TGCAGTGCTAGAGAGGTAGCCGGCACTGAAGCTTTCTTT. Encoded protein: CSAREVAGTEAFF.

This clonotype was seen repeatedly, ten times or more. This chain joins TRBV5-5 and TRBJ1-1, with D uncertain. CDR3 size: 15 residues. V shed 0 bases and J shed 1 base, with 10 bases lying between them. CDR1 and CDR2 from the germline V gene are SGHKS and YYEKEE (reference sequence). CDR3 region: CASSLGAQRNTEAFF. CDR3 coding DNA: TGTGCCAGCAGCTTGGGCGCACAGCGGAACACTGAAGCTTTCTTT.

The gene calls are TRBV7-2 and TRBJ2-7; TRBD2 agrees at 11 bases. Germline trimming cut 6 bases from V and 7 bases from J; bases unmatched to any gene: 8. The germline gives CDR1 SGHTA, CDR2 FQGNSA. The CDR3 spans 14 residues. The CDR3 is CASRFSGGAGEQYF. The CDR3 nucleotides are TGTGCCAGCAGATTTAGCGGGGGGGCGGGTGAGCAGTACTTC.

This clonotype was recorded a few times. CDR3 sequence: CASSVGQDTQYF. CDR3 coding DNA: TGTGCCAGCAGCGTTGGGCAAGATACGCAGTATTTT. The V gene is TRBV7-9, the J gene TRBJ2-3; D gene unclear. Trimming shortened V by 5 bases and J by 5 bases, and 8 bases separated the two germline ends. The CDR3 is 12 residues long. CDR1 SEHNR and CDR2 FQNEAQ come from the germline V gene (reference sequence).

This clonotype was seen more than once but under ten times. The chain carries TRBV4-3 and TRBJ2-7; 10 bases agree with TRBD2. The J segment lost 5 bases and the V segment lost 2 bases, leaving 0 bases of the junction unmatched. Germline V gene sequence: CDR1 LGHNA, CDR2 YSLEER. The CDR3 is made up of 13 amino acids. The CDR3 nucleotides read TGCGCCAGCAGCCAACTAGCGGGAGACGAGCAGTACTTC. Translation gives CASSQLAGDEQYF.

This clonotype was recorded many times. This chain uses TRBV5-1 with TRBJ2-3; D may be TRBD2 (5 bases). V was clipped by 0 bases and J by 6 bases, with 11 bases between them. This CDR3 has 14 residues. Germline CDR1 and CDR2: SGHRS and YFSETQ. Written as DNA, the CDR3 is TGCGCCAGCAGCTTGGGCAGCGGATTGGATACGCAGTATTTT. Amino acid sequence: CASSLGSGLDTQYF.

This clonotype was seen many times. The rearrangement joins TRBV20-1 to TRBJ2-1; 9 positions match TRBD2. Trimming cost V 6 bases and J 9 bases; bases outside gene matches: 12. The length of the CDR3 is 14 residues. The germline CDR1 and CDR2 sequences are DFQATT and SNEGSKA (reference sequence). CDR3 bases: TGCAGTGCCCCGATAGCGGGAGCGCTCGGTGAGCAGTTCTTC. It yields the protein CSAPIAGALGEQFF.

This sequence joins TRBV7-9 and TRBJ1-1, with D possibly matching TRBD1 (6 bases). Trimming shortened V by 7 bases and J by 0 bases, and 12 bases separated the two germline ends. The germline V gene encodes CDR1 SEHNR and CDR2 FQNEAQ (reference sequence). The CDR3 covers 14 residues. The CDR3 DNA reads TGTGCCAGCATGGGGGGGCCGGTGAACACTGAAGCTTTCTTT. Its translation: CASMGGPVNTEAFF.